The sequence of this TCR beta chain was determined in a study of cytomegalovirus exposure and HLA in healthy donors. Overall study findings and caveats: In a later analysis, a missense DCLRE1C variant was linked to TCR beta V- and J-gene trimming.

The study ran its PCR with 60 Vbeta and 13 Jbeta primers. TCRdb's table, derived via immunoSEQ multiplex PCR, lists solely in-frame clones and lacks some. The data contain 100,000 to 130,000 clones, 81% of them singletons. The CDR3 runs 14 residues. V was trimmed by 8 bases and J by 1 base, leaving 15 bases between them. The germline V gene encodes CDR1 MNHEY and CDR2 SMNVEV (reference sequence). As concerns this clone: Antigen: not known.

This receptor was obtained from a man aged 25-40 years in good health and CMV-seronegative. This chain links TRBV27 with TRBJ2-7; D may be TRBD1 (5 bases). The sequenced sample consisted of PBMCs. In nucleotides, the CDR3 is TGTGCCAGCTCGTGGGGCAAGGGTTCCTACGAGCAGTACTTC. Protein sequence: CASSWGKGSYEQYF.